This is a list of T cell receptor beta chains from one sample in a study of blood T cell repertoires in COVID-19. Assay: immunoSEQ multiplex PCR; the TCRdb copy retains only in-frame clones and omits some. The sample has about 15,000 clones, roughly nine tenths seen once. The sample comprised peripheral blood. The receptor set was obtained from a woman aged 70-85 years in a cohort sampled during active or convalescent COVID-19. The CDR3 runs from the conserved cysteine through the conserved F or W. D genes are given only for firm matches. Some rows have no size entry. The others give once, few or many, or a class for an expanded clone.

j_call v_call clone_size d_call cdr3_nt cdr3_aa
TRBJ1-2 TRBV30 NA NA TGTGCCTGGAGTGTTGGGCAGGGCTGGGGGGCTAACTATGGCTACACCTTC CAWSVGQGWGANYGYTF
TRBJ1-2 TRBV5-5 NA NA TGTGCCAGCAGCTTGGCCGCCGCAGGGCCCTATGGCTACACCTTC CASSLAAAGPYGYTF
TRBJ2-7 TRBV28 NA TRBD1 TGTGCCAGCAGTGTGACAGGGGGCCTATCCTACGAGCAGTACTTC CASSVTGGLSYEQYF
TRBJ2-1 TRBV27 NA TRBD2 TGTGCCAGCATGGGAAGCGGGGTGAGGACCTACAATGAGCAGTTCTTC CASMGSGVRTYNEQFF
TRBJ1-1 TRBV28 NA TRBD1 TGTGCCAGCAGGCGGACAGGGACGAACACTGAAGCTTTCTTT CASRRTGTNTEAFF
TRBJ2-1 TRBV4-3 NA NA TGCGCCAGCAGCCCAATTGACGGAGGAAGCTACAATGAGCAGTTCTTC CASSPIDGGSYNEQFF
TRBJ2-2 TRBV24-1 NA NA TGTGCCACCAGTGACGTCTCCGAGGGCCCGAACACCGGGGAGCTGTTTTTT CATSDVSEGPNTGELFF
TRBJ2-3 TRBV5-1 NA NA TGCGCCAGCAGCTTGGCCCTTTCGAGTATTTTTAGCACAGATACGCAGTATTTT CASSLALSSIFSTDTQYF
TRBJ2-3 TRBV12-5 once TRBD2 TGTGCTAGTGGTTTGAGCGGGACGAAAGATACGCAGTATTTT CASGLSGTKDTQYF
TRBJ1-1 TRBV14 NA TRBD1 TGTGCCAGCAGCCGGAACAGGGGTGGTGAAGCTTTCTTT CASSRNRGGEAFF
TRBJ1-5 TRBV30 NA NA TGTGCCTGGAGTGTATCGACAGTGAATCAGCCCCAGCATTTT CAWSVSTVNQPQHF
TRBJ2-3 TRBV5-1 NA TRBD1 TGCGCCAGCAGCCCAGGACAGGGGGTTGGCACAGATACGCAGTATTTT CASSPGQGVGTDTQYF
TRBJ1-1 TRBV29-1 NA NA TGCAGCGCAGTCGATGGCCGCACTGAAGCTTTCTTT CSAVDGRTEAFF
TRBJ1-6 TRBV19 NA NA TGTGCCAGTAGTCCCCGCGGGGGGGGAAGGGACTCACCCCTCCACTTT CASSPRGGGRDSPLHF
TRBJ1-6 TRBV19 NA TRBD1 TGTGCCAGTAGTGACTCGGCCGGGACAGGGGTGAGTTCACCCCTCCACTTT CASSDSAGTGVSSPLHF
TRBJ2-2 TRBV5-4 NA TRBD2 TGTGCCAGCAGCCTTGGGACTAGCGGGGGGCCGAACACCGGGGAGCTGTTTTTT CASSLGTSGGPNTGELFF
TRBJ2-2 TRBV3-1/TRBV3-2 NA TRBD1 TGTGCCAGCAGCCCCCCACAGGGGGCGAACACCGGGGAGCTGTTTTTT CASSPPQGANTGELFF
TRBJ2-1 TRBV6-5 NA NA TGTGCCAGCAGTTACACCTCGGGCAATGAGCAGTTCTTC CASSYTSGNEQFF
TRBJ2-7 TRBV6-6 NA NA TGTGCCAGCAGTTATTGGTCAGGGGGGTACGAGCAGTACTTC CASSYWSGGYEQYF
TRBJ1-2 TRBV9 NA TRBD1 TGTGCCAGCAGCGAGTCAGGACAGGGCAGCTATGGCTACACCTTC CASSESGQGSYGYTF
TRBJ1-2 TRBV5-1 NA NA TGCGCCAGCAGCTTGTCGGCTAACTATGGCTACACCTTC CASSLSANYGYTF
TRBJ2-5 TRBV5-4 NA TRBD1 TGTGCCAGCAGCAAGGACAGGGGAGAGACCCAGTACTTC CASSKDRGETQYF
TRBJ1-6 TRBV6-5 NA NA TGTGCCAGCAGTCCCGGGACCTATAATTCACCCCTCCACTTT CASSPGTYNSPLHF
TRBJ2-2 TRBV5-4 NA NA TGTGCCAGCAGCTTGTCTCGGGGTAGGAACACCGGGGAGCTGTTTTTT CASSLSRGRNTGELFF
TRBJ1-1 TRBV7-2 NA TRBD1 TGTGCCAGCAGCCCCCAGGGGGGTGGCACTGAAGCTTTCTTT CASSPQGGGTEAFF
TRBJ1-3 TRBV6-5 NA TRBD1 TGTGCCAGCGGCCGGACAGGGTTCGGAAACACCATATATTTT CASGRTGFGNTIYF
TRBJ2-3 TRBV15 NA TRBD2 TGTGCCACCAGCAGAGATCGGGGGGGGGATACGCAGTATTTT CATSRDRGGDTQYF
TRBJ1-5 TRBV7-8 NA NA TGTGCCAGCAGCCGGACCCGCGGACAGCCCCAGCATTTT CASSRTRGQPQHF
TRBJ2-7 TRBV5-4 NA NA TGTGCCAGCAGCCTTGGGGCAGACCCAGTAGCCTACGAGCAGTACTTC CASSLGADPVAYEQYF
TRBJ2-3 TRBV6-4 NA TRBD2 TGTGCCAGCAGTCCCCGGACTAGCGGCACAGATACGCAGTATTTT CASSPRTSGTDTQYF
TRBJ1-6 TRBV5-6 NA TRBD1 TGTGCCAGCAGCTTTTTGGGACAGGGCCACAATTCACCCCTCCACTTT CASSFLGQGHNSPLHF
TRBJ2-3 TRBV5-1 once NA TGCGCCAGCAGCACCGGACAGACCACAGATACGCAGTATTTT CASSTGQTTDTQYF
TRBJ1-1 TRBV5-6 NA TRBD1 TGTGCCAGCAGCAGGAGGACAGGGGCTGAAGCTTTCTTT CASSRRTGAEAFF
TRBJ1-3 TRBV5-6 NA NA TGTGCCAGCAGCTTATGGACAGCCGGAAACACCATATATTTT CASSLWTAGNTIYF